Given below is one T cell receptor (beta chain) in context. The antigen this receptor binds is unknown. Base qualities are not recorded, but no much larger clone differs from it by a single base. High-throughput TCR beta sequencing profiled peripheral blood CD8+ and CD4+ T cells from healthy donors, Susac syndrome patients and multiple sclerosis patients. Treatment-naive patients with stable or active relapsing-remitting disease fulfilling revised McDonald criteria were used as multiple sclerosis controls. Bulk CD8+ and CD4+ T cells were purified by magnetic negative isolation, while CD8+ TEMRA cells were enriched using FACS. Blood was drawn into EDTA tubes, processed within 24 hours, and PBMCs were isolated by density gradient centrifugation. PBMCs intended for TCR sequencing were frozen in liquid nitrogen and were later thawed in a 37 degrees C water bath. The sorted or isolated CD4+, CD8+ and CD8+ TEMRA cells reached a purity of at least 90%.

The source of the sample is a study of CD8 T cells in Susac syndrome (dated by TCRdb to about 2019). In the study overall: Whether CD8+ T cell activation and differentiation in Susac syndrome was antigen driven was tested using repertoire sequencing.

RNA was extracted with the RNeasy kit and roughly 0.45 to 1 ug was reverse transcribed using random hexamers. The immunoSEQ multiplex PCR assay, covering 54 Vbeta and 13 Jbeta segments, was used to amplify TCR beta CDR3 regions. To correct PCR amplification bias, a synthetic template baseline was used for both primer optimization and computational correction. As for the authors' bioinformatics: Reads were annotated to V, D and J genes per IMGT and analyzed with immunoSEQ Analyzer, keeping only productive sequences. Clonality was calculated as one minus the Shannon entropy normalized by log2 of the number of productive unique sequences. Public and private clones were assessed among the 100 most prevalent clones of each patient and control. Susac-specific clones were defined as absent from healthy and MS cohorts, 850 to 1,300 published viral clones and other ImmuneACCESS disease sequences. TCRdb reprocessed the public reads (quality trimming at Q25 with fastp, clone calling with MiXCR) and kept in-frame beta chains. Entries are consolidated by CDR3 protein sequence, retaining the most common genes and DNA. For this entry, the V and J calls and clone size follow TCRdb and not the study's own pipeline. For this sample the table gives about 180,000 distinct CDR3 sequences, of which approximately 95% were detected only once. The ten biggest clones cover roughly 0.095% of the sample.

Beyond this particular receptor, the publication reports: The TCR sequencing and HLA analysis was acknowledged to have included a relatively small number of individuals.

Sequences were obtained from CD4+ T cells from PBMCs. The sequence came from a human donor with multiple sclerosis.

This receptor carries the CDR3 CASSLDVNTEAFF. The sequenced DNA is TGCGCCAGCAGCTTGGACGTGAACACTGAAGCTTTCTTT. Rearrangement joined TRBV5-1 to TRBJ1-1; no D gene call is confident. Reading the germline V gene gives CDR1 SGHRS and CDR2 YFSETQ. V and J are truncated by 0 bases and 0 bases respectively, leaving an intervening sequence of 3 bases. The CDR3 numbers 13 residues from cysteine through phenylalanine. The CDR3 DNA has 39 bases and is translated from base 1.